This passage covers 12 T cell receptor beta chains from one sample sequenced in a study of blood T cells in healthy people across ages. A J-beta primer mix and a sample-barcoded 5' primer were used in a second PCR of roughly 7 to 12 cycles. TCRdb reanalysed the 5' RACE reads using MiXCR and keeps one entry per CDR3 protein. The sample carries about 930,000 distinct CDR3 sequences, 25% to 30% recorded once. These data were also reused for a study on T cells of mothers and their children.

Source material: blood. The receptors stem from a woman in her thirties or forties in good health.

This clonotype was counted at least ten times. V gene TRBV10-3 combines with J gene TRBJ1-2, with a weak D call TRBD1 (6 bases). Germline CDR1 reads ENHRY; CDR2 reads SYGVKD. Trimming shortened V by 4 bases and J by 2 bases, and 17 bases separated the two germline ends. The CDR3 loop spans 16 amino acids. The CDR3 DNA reads as TGTGCCATCAGTGTCCCACCCGGGGGCGGAAACTATGGCTACACCTTC. Its protein product is CAISVPPGGGNYGYTF.

This clonotype has at least ten counts. The J gene is TRBJ2-1, the V gene TRBV20-1; 13 positions agree with TRBD2. The CDR3 has 16 amino acids. Trimming at V came to 1 base and at J to 7 bases, leaving 7 bases not matched to a gene. Per germline, CDR1 DFQATT and CDR2 SNEGSKA (reference sequence). CDR3 sequence: CSARAPGLAGQNEQFF. CDR3 DNA: TGCAGTGCTAGAGCCCCGGGACTAGCGGGGCAAAATGAGCAGTTCTTC.

This clonotype has only a few counts. V and J are TRBV12-3 or TRBV12-4 and TRBJ2-4; TRBD1 is a possible D gene (5 bases). There are 13 residues in the CDR3. V dropped 8 bases and J dropped 1 base, with 9 bases sitting between them. The CDR3, as DNA: TGTGCCAGCGTGAAGGGGGCCAAAAACATTCAGTACTTC. The encoded protein is CASVKGAKNIQYF.

V usage is TRBV2 and J usage is TRBJ2-2; D could derive from TRBD1 or TRBD2 (5 bases each). CDR1 and CDR2 (germline): SNHLY, FYNNEI. CDR3 length: 15 residues. Trimming left V 10 bases short and J 3 bases short, with 18 bases between. The DNA for the CDR3 is TGTGCCACGGGGAGCAGGGCTTCCCACACCGGGGAGCTGTTTTTT. As protein: CATGSRASHTGELFF.

This clonotype came up a few times. The junction departs from the called germline gene at one end, perhaps through a read error. The chain uses TRBV2 and TRBJ2-6, with D uncertain. The CDR3 covers 11 residues. Germline assignment: CDR1 SNHLY and CDR2 FYNNEI. This CDR3 reads CASSWANVLTF. The CDR3 DNA is TGTGCCAGCAGCTGGGCGAACGTCCTGACTTTC.

With respect to this clonotype: A read error may explain this, as a much larger clone is one base away. The chain joins TRBV18 to TRBJ2-3, with 8 bases that match TRBD1. CDR1 and CDR2 (germline): KGHSH, LQKENI. The CDR3 runs 15 residues. DNA of the CDR3: TGTGTCAGCTCAGCAGGGGGCACTAGCACAGATACGCAGTATTTT. It translates to CVSSAGGTSTDTQYF.

Remarks on this clonotype: At one end the junction does not follow the germline gene, possibly because of a read error. V is TRBV11-2 and J is TRBJ1-2, with D unclear. Germline lookup yields CDR1 SGHAT and CDR2 FQNNGV. The CDR3 spans 14 residues. The CDR3 region has the DNA TGTGCCAGCAGCTCCTTACAGAGAAAATTTGGCCACACCTTC. The encoded protein is CASSSLQRKFGHTF.

The chain combines TRBV7-9 with TRBJ2-1; D is undetermined. V lost 2 bases to trimming and J lost 9 bases, with 8 bases between them. Germline V gene lookup returns CDR1 SEHNR and CDR2 FQNEAQ (reference sequence). This CDR3 is built from 12 residues. CDR3 loop: CASSLPAAEQFF. The CDR3 DNA reads TGTGCCAGCAGCTTACCGGCGGCTGAGCAGTTCTTC.

The genes are TRBV5-1 and TRBJ1-6; 7 nucleotides line up with TRBD1. Germline V gene lookup returns CDR1 SGHRS and CDR2 YFSETQ. CDR3 length: 17 amino acids. Trimming took 1 base from V and 7 from J; bases not matched to a gene: 11. CDR3 nucleotide sequence: TGCGCCAGCAGCTTGAGGTCCACAGGGGCTAGGAATTCACCCCTCCACTTT. Its protein product is CASSLRSTGARNSPLHF.

Only a few counts were recorded for this clonotype. This may be a read error, as it is one base from a much larger clone. The chain combines TRBV7-3 with TRBJ2-1; 11 positions match TRBD2. Germline V lookup: CDR1 SGHTA, CDR2 FQGTGA. V lost 5 bases to trimming and J lost 2 bases; unmatched junction nucleotides: 11. This CDR3 has 18 amino acids. The CDR3 DNA reads as TGTGCCAGCAGCCCGAGGACTAGCGGGCTAGGCCCCTACAATGAGCAGTTCTTC. It translates to CASSPRTSGLGPYNEQFF.

About this clonotype: Since a much larger clone is just one base distant, this may be a read error. This chain connects TRBV4-3 to TRBJ1-4; unclear D gene. The V gene's germline CDR1 is LGHNA and CDR2 YSLEER. CDR3 length: 15 amino acids. In DNA form, the CDR3 reads TGCGCCAGCAGCCAAGACATTATGACTCCGGAAAAACGGTTTTTT. Translation gives CASSQDIMTPEKRFF.

This clonotype was observed many times. The chain links TRBV15 to TRBJ2-3, with D unclear. Germline V gives CDR1 LNHNV, CDR2 YYDKDF (reference sequence). V lost 0 bases and J 4 bases, leaving 5 bases between the germline ends. The CDR3 is 13 amino acids. The CDR3 DNA reads TGTGCCACCAGCAGAGATTTTTCAGATACGCAGTATTTT. This translates into CATSRDFSDTQYF.